The T cell receptor beta chain described here comes from a study of shared clonotypes between healthy human individuals. Study observations and caveats: Few donors limited the genetic and exposure-history diversity represented.

The study used some 100 million PBMCs per unsorted sample for genomic DNA. This was a deep-level run. Original handling: Filtering was not the same, since immunoSEQ gave junction-only sequences without quality scores. Produced via immunoSEQ multiplex PCR; TCRdb's table is partial and in-frame only. Clone size and V and J calls were adopted from that table, with D and trimming inferred from the DNA. The profile shows 450,000 to 550,000 clones, about four fifths of them singletons. As concerns this clone: Its matching antigen is unknown.

This receptor was obtained from a woman between 40 and 50 years old in good health. Some clones in this sample may be carry-over from other donors' samples. Sequencing was done on a sample of PBMCs.

The CDR3 here is CASRLAGTAYEQYF. CDR3 bases: TGTGCCAGCAGACTAGCCGGGACAGCTTACGAGCAGTACTTC. The gene calls are TRBV11-1 and TRBJ2-7, with D possibly TRBD1 on 7 matching bases. Trimming left V 6 bases short and J 4 bases short, with 16 bases between. The V gene's germline CDR1 is SGHAT and CDR2 FQDESV (reference sequence). The CDR3 loop spans 14 amino acids.